What follows is one TCR beta chain and its context. Trimming at V came to 5 bases and at J to 4 bases, leaving 5 bases not matched to a gene. The CDR3 consists of 14 residues. CDR1 and CDR2 (germline): SEHNR, FQNEAQ (reference sequence). Libraries were prepared by immunoSEQ multiplex PCR; TCRdb keeps only in-frame clonotypes and omits some of them. The sample holds more than 65,000 clones, about 95% seen once. This sample was taken from a study of T cell changes during pregnancy in multiple sclerosis. The chain uses TRBV7-9 and TRBJ2-1; 7 nucleotides align to TRBD2. This specimen consisted of peripheral blood, obtained in the second trimester of pregnancy. This receptor was taken from a female donor with multiple sclerosis, enrolled in a pregnancy study. The CDR3 reads CASSVSGLYNEQFF. CDR3 nucleotide sequence: TGTGCCAGCAGCGTTAGCGGGTTGTACAATGAGCAGTTCTTC.